This entry is about one TCR beta chain. Its specificity is unknown. TCRdb keeps only in-frame clones here, not all; method: immunoSEQ multiplex PCR. The profile shows roughly 97,000 clones, over 75% of them singletons. The CDR3 loop spans 16 amino acids. Trimming stripped 5 bases from V and 2 bases from J, with 18 bases between. Germline assignment: CDR1 SEHNR and CDR2 FQNEAQ (reference sequence). These data are taken from a study of T cell responses to AZD1222 COVID-19 vaccine. Notes on the study in general: Two AZD1222 doses significantly raised spike-specific TCR breadth and depth over controls. Nearly half of spike-specific TCRs reportedly go after variant regions that carry no mutations.

Sequenced here: peripheral blood, sampled on day 0 of AZD1222 vaccination. This TCR derives from an adult in good health. The rearrangement joins TRBV7-9 to TRBJ1-2; D gene unclear. The CDR3 nucleotides are TGTGCCAGCAGCCCCTTCCGGACCGACCTCAACTATGGCTACACCTTC. It specifies CASSPFRTDLNYGYTF. The variable domain in full, completed from reference TRBV7-9 and TRBJ1-2, reads DTGVSQNPRHKITKRGQNVTFRCDPISEHNRLYWYRQTLGQGPEFLTYFQNEAQLEKSRLLSDRFSAERPKGSFSTLEIQRTEQGDSAMYLCASSPFRTDLNYGYTFGSGTRLTVV.